Listed here are 15 T cell receptor beta chains from one sample, sequenced in a study of OX40 agonist ivuxolimab in advanced cancers. Data came from immunoSEQ multiplex PCR; TCRdb stores just in-frame clones and leaves some out. The repertoire holds under 80,000 clones, with around 88% as singletons. The material was CD4+ or CD8+ T cells sorted from blood, obtained in a trial of the OX40 agonist ivuxolimab. The origin of the receptors is an adult with an advanced solid tumor such as melanoma, head and neck, liver or kidney cancer.

This clone was observed a single time. The rearrangement uses TRBV18 and TRBJ2-3; D not certain. The CDR3 contains 11 residues. V lost 4 bases and J lost 4, with 3 bases in between. CDR1 and CDR2 from the germline V gene are KGHSH and LQKENI. CDR3 region: CASSRADTQYF. The CDR3 coding sequence is TGTGCCAGCTCACGCGCAGATACGCAGTATTTT.

There are a few counts of this clone. The CDR3 DNA reads as TGTGCCACCAGCAGAGATGTCACAGATACGCAGTATTTT. Protein: CATSRDVTDTQYF. The rearrangement links TRBV15 to TRBJ2-3; D is ambiguous. This CDR3 has 13 amino acids. The germline gives CDR1 LNHNV, CDR2 YYDKDF (reference sequence). V was shortened by 0 bases and J by 2 bases, with 3 bases between the two germline ends.

The chain combines TRBV28 with TRBJ1-1; D ambiguous. CDR3 length: 13 amino acids. Germline assignment: CDR1 MDHEN and CDR2 SYDVKM. The V gene lost 6 bases and the J gene lost 3 bases, with 11 bases spanning the gap. The DNA for the CDR3 is TGTGCCAGCAGCCAGCTGGTGGACACTGAAGCTTTCTTT. It yields the protein CASSQLVDTEAFF. Full variable domain (outside the CDR3, taken from reference TRBV28 and TRBJ1-1): DVKVTQSSRYLVKRTGEKVFLECVQDMDHENMFWYRQDPGLGLRLIYFSYDVKMKEKGDIPEGYSVSREKKERFSLILESASTNQTSMYLCASSQLVDTEAFFGQGTRLTVV.

V gene TRBV18 combines with J gene TRBJ1-1; possibly TRBD1 for D (5 bases). The CDR3 runs 15 residues. Germline CDR1 and CDR2: KGHSH and LQKENI. Between the trimmed V and J ends, which lost 0 bases and 4 bases, there was a span of 12 bases. Here the CDR3 reads CASSPPRGRATEAFF. CDR3 coding DNA: TGTGCCAGCTCACCACCGAGAGGCAGGGCCACTGAAGCTTTCTTT.

This clone was seen only once. The chain employs TRBV6-1 and TRBJ1-5, with no clear D. Germline loops: CDR1 MNHNS, CDR2 SASEGT. Trimming took off 7 bases at V and 3 bases at J, with 10 bases between the two ends. The CDR3 extends over 13 amino acids. CDR3 in DNA: TGTGCCAGCACAGAACAGTACAATCAGCCCCAGCATTTT. This translates into CASTEQYNQPQHF.

The chain recombines TRBV19 with TRBJ2-1, with D perhaps TRBD2 (6 bases). V lost 5 bases and J 10 bases, leaving 15 bases between the germline ends. The CDR3 contains 13 residues. Germline V CDR1 and CDR2: LNHDA, SQIVND (reference sequence). CDR3 nucleotide sequence: TGTGCCAGTAGTTCCCTCGGGGCGGGAGAGCAGTTCTTC. Protein: CASSSLGAGEQFF.

This chain uses TRBV28 with TRBJ2-2; D is uncertain. The CDR3 has 12 residues. The V end lost 8 bases, the J end lost 2 bases, and 6 bases lay between the germline ends. Germline CDR1 and CDR2: MDHEN and SYDVKM. The CDR3 reads CASPSNTGELFF. The CDR3 DNA reads as TGTGCCAGCCCTTCTAACACCGGGGAGCTGTTTTTT.

The table lists this clone with a count of one. The chain combines TRBV5-4 with TRBJ2-1, with D perhaps matching TRBD1 or TRBD2 (6 bases each). CDR1 SGHNT and CDR2 YYREEE come from the germline V gene (reference sequence). The CDR3 loop spans 13 amino acids. The V gene lost 2 bases and the J gene lost 6 bases, with 9 bases spanning the gap. The CDR3 spells CASSFGGFNEQFF. In DNA, the CDR3 is TGTGCCAGCAGCTTCGGGGGCTTCAATGAGCAGTTCTTC.

CDR3 bases: TGCAGCGTTTCGGACAGCGGGAGTTGGGGTACGCAGTATTTT. Protein sequence: CSVSDSGSWGTQYF. The rearrangement joins TRBV29-1 to TRBJ2-3, with 8 bases that match TRBD2. Germline V gene data show CDR1 as SQVTM and CDR2 as ANQGSEA. The CDR3 runs to 14 residues. V was pared by 5 bases and J by 8 bases, with 12 bases of the junction left unmatched.

This clone was seen more than once but under ten times. The chain carries TRBV2 and TRBJ1-1, with TRBD1 identical over 9 bases. Trimming at V came to 7 bases and at J to 5 bases, leaving 8 bases not matched to a gene. CDR1 and CDR2 (germline): SNHLY, FYNNEI. The CDR3 sequence is 14 residues long. CDR3 sequence: CASKNRGPRTEAFF. For the CDR3, the DNA is TGTGCCAGCAAAAACAGGGGGCCAAGGACTGAAGCTTTCTTT.

The genes are TRBV5-5 and TRBJ1-4; a possible D gene is TRBD1 (6 bases). This CDR3 contains 14 residues. Trimming removed 2 bases at V and 3 bases at J, with 8 bases between. Germline V gives CDR1 SGHKS, CDR2 YYEKEE (reference sequence). The CDR3 here is CASSFRGPNEKLFF. The CDR3 DNA sequence: TGTGCCAGCAGCTTCAGGGGACCTAATGAAAAACTGTTTTTT.

The rearrangement uses TRBV28 and TRBJ2-5; no reliable D call. Trimming took off 8 bases at V and 5 bases at J, with 12 bases between the two ends. There are 12 residues in the CDR3. Per germline, CDR1 MDHEN and CDR2 SYDVKM. The CDR3 protein is CASWESWETQYF. CDR3 DNA sequence: TGTGCCAGCTGGGAATCCTGGGAGACCCAGTACTTC.

The chain couples TRBV7-9 to TRBJ1-4; D is unclear. The V end was cut by 5 bases, the J end by 0 bases, with 10 bases between. The CDR3 has 15 residues. CDR1 and CDR2 (germline): SEHNR, FQNEAQ (reference sequence). As DNA, the CDR3 is TGTGCCAGCAGCCATGGGGATGCAACTAATGAAAAACTGTTTTTT. Encoded protein: CASSHGDATNEKLFF.

The chain has TRBV28 and TRBJ2-1; D could derive from TRBD1 or TRBD2 (6 bases each). Germline V gene sequence: CDR1 MDHEN, CDR2 SYDVKM. The length of the CDR3 is 16 residues. V lost 4 bases, J lost 0 bases, and 13 bases lay in between. CDR3 loop: CASSYLGGSSYNEQFF. The DNA for the CDR3 is TGTGCCAGCAGTTACTTAGGGGGGAGCTCCTACAATGAGCAGTTCTTC.

The chain uses TRBV12-5 and TRBJ1-2, with a weak D call TRBD1 (6 bases). The CDR3 sequence is 14 residues long. From germline, CDR1 is LGHNT and CDR2 FRNRAP. Between the trimmed V and J ends, which lost 4 bases and 4 bases, there was a span of 13 bases. The CDR3 coding sequence is TGTGCTAGTGGTTCCGACTCAGGGGCCTATGGCTACACCTTC. Its protein product is CASGSDSGAYGYTF. The variable domain in full, with the rest retrieved from reference TRBV12-5 and TRBJ1-2, is DARVTQTPRHKVTEMGQEVTMRCQPILGHNTVFWYRQTMMQGLELLAYFRNRAPLDDSGMPKDRFSAEMPDATLATLKIQPSEPRDSAVYFCASGSDSGAYGYTFGSGTRLTVV.